The 17 T cell receptor beta chains below all came from one sample that was sequenced in a study of glioma-infiltrating T cells. Using RNA template, CDR3s of TCR alpha and beta were amplified with iRepertoire arm-PCR. In TCRdb, the multiplex PCR reads were re-called with MiXCR into one record per CDR3 protein. The sample shows 90,000 to 110,000 distinct CDR3 sequences, under 30% of them seen only once. Sequencing used glioma tissue, nonneoplastic brain tissue, or PBMCs (not recorded which). These receptors all come from a human donor with low-grade glioma or glioblastoma, undergoing nonglioma brain surgery, or in good health (not recorded which).

As to this clonotype: A read error may explain this, as a much larger clone is one base away. The V and J genes are TRBV19 and TRBJ2-3; D is ambiguous. The germline V gene encodes CDR1 LNHDA and CDR2 SQIVND (reference sequence). Trimming cost V 10 bases and J 3 bases, with 14 bases left between them. This CDR3 is built from 13 residues. CDR3 nucleotides: TGTGCCATTAGGCCCCCCGGGACAGATACGCAGTATTTT. It is translated as CAIRPPGTDTQYF. The whole variable domain, filled in from reference TRBV19 and TRBJ2-3, reads DGGITQSPKYLFRKEGQNVTLSCEQNLNHDAMYWYRQDPGQGLRLIYYSQIVNDFQKGDIAEGYSVSREKKESFPLTVTSAQKNPTAFYLCAIRPPGTDTQYFGPGTRLTVL.

This clonotype appeared a single time. A much larger clone is a single base away; this may be a read error. CDR3 bases: TGCGCCAGCAGGCCGCGGCGGACAGGTGGAGAATACGAGCAGTACTTC. Encoded protein: CASRPRRTGGEYEQYF. This sequence joins TRBV4-1 and TRBJ2-7; 7 bases match TRBD1. The CDR3 runs 16 residues. CDR1 MGHRA and CDR2 YSYEKL come from the germline V gene. The V gene end was trimmed by 6 bases and the J gene end by 4 bases; junction bases not matched to a gene: 15.

The V gene is TRBV12-3 or TRBV12-4, the J gene TRBJ1-1; a weak D match, TRBD1 (5 bases). The CDR3 has 15 amino acids. Trimming shortened V by 5 bases and J by 1 base, and 14 bases separated the two germline ends. The CDR3 reads CASSPTGEQNTEAFF. CDR3 DNA sequence: TGTGCCAGCAGTCCTACAGGTGAGCAGAACACTGAAGCTTTCTTT.

Of note for this clonotype: A much larger clone differs from this one at a single base, so this may be a read error. The CDR3 nucleotides are TGCGCCAGCAGACTTGGACGAAACACCATATATTTT. Protein: CASRLGRNTIYF. The chain combines TRBV4-1 with TRBJ1-3; D unclear. Trimming removed 6 bases from V and 5 bases from J, with 8 bases in between. CDR3 length: 12 amino acids. The V gene's germline CDR1 is MGHRA and CDR2 YSYEKL.

This clonotype was picked up many times. This chain links TRBV20-1 with TRBJ2-5; the match to TRBD2 covers 7 bases. CDR3 length: 14 amino acids. J was trimmed by 5 bases and V by 0 bases; bases with no gene match: 6. CDR1 DFQATT and CDR2 SNEGSKA come from the germline V gene (reference sequence). This CDR3 reads CSARDRTRDETQYF. For the CDR3, the DNA is TGCAGTGCTAGAGATCGGACTAGGGATGAGACCCAGTACTTC.

This clonotype was detected many times. The J gene is TRBJ1-1, the V gene TRBV7-8; no firm D call. The CDR3 runs to 16 residues. V lost 0 bases and J lost 0, with 11 bases in between. Germline CDR1 and CDR2: SGHVS and FQNEAQ. The DNA of the CDR3 is TGTGCCAGCAGCTTAGCGAGTCTGGGGATGAACACTGAAGCTTTCTTT. Its translation is CASSLASLGMNTEAFF. Filled out from reference TRBV7-8 and TRBJ1-1, the complete variable domain reads GAGVSQSPRYKVAKRGQDVALRCDPISGHVSLFWYQQALGQGPEFLTYFQNEAQLDKSGLPSDRFFAERPEGSVSTLKIQRTQQEDSAVYLCASSLASLGMNTEAFFGQGTRLTVV.

To note about this clonotype: This may be a read error: a much more frequent sequence differs by one nucleotide. The V and J genes are TRBV20-1 and TRBJ1-1, with D perhaps TRBD1 (6 bases). Germline assignment: CDR1 DFQATT and CDR2 SNEGSKA (reference sequence). This CDR3 comprises 10 residues. For the CDR3, the DNA is TGCAGGGGGGGGCGCACTGAAGTTTTCTTT. Translation gives CRGGRTEVFF.

Comment on this clonotype: It may be a read error: a sequence one base away is much more abundant. The V gene is TRBV2, the J gene TRBJ2-7; D gene ambiguous. The V end was cut by 7 bases, the J end by 5 bases, with 15 bases between. The CDR3 sequence is 13 residues long. Germline V CDR1 and CDR2: SNHLY, FYNNEI. The CDR3 here is CASTVGSWNEQYF. The CDR3 DNA sequence: TGTGCCAGCACCGTGGGCAGCTGGAACGAGCAGTACTTC.

With respect to this clonotype: A single base separates this from a much larger clone, so it may be a read error. J is TRBJ2-3 and V is TRBV7-2; D perhaps matches TRBD1 (6 bases). V shed 3 bases and J shed 4 bases, with 17 bases lying between them. The CDR3 has 16 amino acids. From germline, CDR1 is SGHTA and CDR2 FQGNSA. CDR3: CASSFTGCIVSDTQYF. The CDR3, as DNA: TGTGCCAGCAGCTTTACAGGGTGCATTGTGTCAGATACGCAGTATTTT.

This clonotype was observed at least ten times. CDR3 sequence (DNA): TGTGCCAGCAGCTTGGGTGGGGGGGCCTACAATGAGCAGTTCTTC. Its translation is CASSLGGGAYNEQFF. V gene TRBV5-4 combines with J gene TRBJ2-1; 7 bases fit TRBD2. Per the germline V gene, CDR1 is SGHNT and CDR2 is YYREEE (reference sequence). The V segment lost 0 bases and the J segment 2 bases; nucleotides outside the gene matches: 2. The CDR3 extends over 15 amino acids.

This clonotype was observed at least ten times. The chain is built from TRBV20-1 and TRBJ2-7, with a weak D call TRBD1 (6 bases). Germline CDR1 is DFQATT and CDR2 is SNEGSKA (reference sequence). V lost 2 bases, J lost 2 bases, and 10 bases lay in between. CDR3 length: 13 amino acids. The CDR3 is CSARRAGAYEQYF. CDR3 coding DNA: TGCAGTGCTAGAAGGGCAGGGGCCTACGAGCAGTACTTC.

Notes on this clonotype: A much more abundant neighbour one base away suggests this may be a read error. V gene TRBV19 combines with J gene TRBJ1-1; no definite D call. The germline V gene has CDR1 LNHDA and CDR2 SQIVND (reference sequence). The V and J ends lost 3 bases and 1 base respectively, with 6 bases between them. The CDR3 contains 13 residues. CDR3 DNA sequence: TGTGCCAGTAGTATGGTCAAGAACACTGAAGCTTTCTTT. It codes for CASSMVKNTEAFF.

Ten or more counts support this clonotype. The CDR3 here is CASRTGLNTEAFF. The CDR3 nucleotides read TGTGCCAGCAGGACAGGGTTGAACACTGAAGCTTTCTTT. This chain connects TRBV11-2 to TRBJ1-1, with 7 bases matching TRBD1. V shed 6 bases and J 0 bases; nucleotides not matched to a gene: 1. The CDR3 loop spans 13 amino acids. Germline assignment: CDR1 SGHAT and CDR2 FQNNGV.

A remark on this clonotype: A read error is possible here, since a much larger clone lies one base away. The chain links TRBV4-3 to TRBJ1-2, with D possibly TRBD1 on 5 matching bases. This CDR3 has 16 residues. V dropped 3 bases and J dropped 6 bases, with 20 bases sitting between them. Germline V lookup: CDR1 LGHNA, CDR2 YSLEER. Here the CDR3 DNA reads TGCGCCAGCAGCCATCGCCCTTCCGGGACGCGAGATGGCTACACCTTC. Amino acids: CASSHRPSGTRDGYTF.

In this sample, this clonotype turned up many times. V gene TRBV3-1 combines with J gene TRBJ2-5; TRBD1 agrees at 8 bases. The CDR3 contains 15 residues. Germline CDR1 is LGHDT and CDR2 is YNNKEL (reference sequence). Trimming took 1 base from V and 4 from J; bases not matched to a gene: 5. The CDR3 is CASSQGQGTSETQYF. DNA for the CDR3: TGTGCCAGCAGCCAAGGACAGGGGACCTCAGAGACCCAGTACTTC.

This clonotype was found many times. This chain links TRBV20-1 with TRBJ1-1; a possible D gene is TRBD1 (6 bases). The CDR3 has 14 amino acids. CDR1 is DFQATT and CDR2 is SNEGSKA in the germline V gene (reference sequence). The V end lost 0 bases, the J end lost 3 bases, and 11 bases lay between the germline ends. CDR3 sequence reads: CSAREAGDYTEAFF. CDR3 DNA sequence: TGCAGTGCTAGAGAGGCAGGGGATTACACTGAAGCTTTCTTT.

About this clonotype itself: A much bigger clone sits one base away, suggesting this may be a read error. The chain couples TRBV5-1 to TRBJ2-1; 10 positions agree with TRBD2. Germline loops: CDR1 SGHRS, CDR2 YFSETQ. The CDR3 runs to 16 residues. This chain's CDR3 is CASSPLAGSSYNEQLF. CDR3 nucleotide sequence: TGCGCCAGCAGCCCACTAGCGGGGAGCTCCTACAATGAGCAGCTCTTC.